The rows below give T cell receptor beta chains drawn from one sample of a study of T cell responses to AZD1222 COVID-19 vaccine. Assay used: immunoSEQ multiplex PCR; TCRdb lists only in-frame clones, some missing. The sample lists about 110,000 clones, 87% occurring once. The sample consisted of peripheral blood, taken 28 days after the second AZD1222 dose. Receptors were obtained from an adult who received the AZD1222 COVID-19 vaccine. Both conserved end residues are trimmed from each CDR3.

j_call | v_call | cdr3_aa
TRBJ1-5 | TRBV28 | ASSFRPPTRSTNQPQH
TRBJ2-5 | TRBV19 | ASSTGLAGVARETQY
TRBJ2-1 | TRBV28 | ASSIILLAGGHNEQF
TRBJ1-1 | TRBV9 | ASSVAGNTEAF
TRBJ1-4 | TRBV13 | ASSKNRGMEKLF
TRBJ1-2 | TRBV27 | ASSEYRGVHGYT
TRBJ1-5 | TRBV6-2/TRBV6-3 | ASSSSREVQPQH
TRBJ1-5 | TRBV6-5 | ASTQWGQHNQPQH
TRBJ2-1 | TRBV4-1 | ASSPSPGPRPGEQF
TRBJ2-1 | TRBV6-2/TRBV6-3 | ASSYKGTGVYNEQF
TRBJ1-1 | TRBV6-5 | ASSIKHSTETEAF
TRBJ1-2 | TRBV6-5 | ASSYSIGGDYGYT
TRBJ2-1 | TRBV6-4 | ASSAGDTANNEQF
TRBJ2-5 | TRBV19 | ASRRGQSYDQETQY
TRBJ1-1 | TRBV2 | ATLPEGRTEAF
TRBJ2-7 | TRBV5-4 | ASSLPPGYEQY
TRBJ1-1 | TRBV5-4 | ASSLQMNTEAF
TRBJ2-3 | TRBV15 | ATSRDYQRSTDTQY
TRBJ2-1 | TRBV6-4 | ASGMLEGEQF
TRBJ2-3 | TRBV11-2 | ASSLDYRGTQY
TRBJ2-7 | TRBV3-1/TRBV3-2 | ASSPDGTSGNRRSYEQY
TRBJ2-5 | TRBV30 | AWSDQETQY
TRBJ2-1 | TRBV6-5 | ASSKGQMYNEQF
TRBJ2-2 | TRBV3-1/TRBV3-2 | ASSLRTSADTGELF
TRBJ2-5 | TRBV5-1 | ASSLSQPLQETQY